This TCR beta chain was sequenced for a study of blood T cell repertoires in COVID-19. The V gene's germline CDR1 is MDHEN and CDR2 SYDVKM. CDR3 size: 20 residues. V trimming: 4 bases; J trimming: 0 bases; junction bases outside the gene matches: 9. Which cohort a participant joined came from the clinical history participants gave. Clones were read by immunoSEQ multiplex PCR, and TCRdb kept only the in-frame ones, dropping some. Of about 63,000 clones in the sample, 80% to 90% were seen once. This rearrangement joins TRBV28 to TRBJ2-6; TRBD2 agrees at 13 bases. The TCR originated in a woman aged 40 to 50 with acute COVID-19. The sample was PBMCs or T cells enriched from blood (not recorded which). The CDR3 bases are TGTGCCAGCAGTTCCGCACTAGCGGGGGGGCCCATCTCTGGGGCCAACGTCCTGACTTTC. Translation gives CASSSALAGGPISGANVLTF.